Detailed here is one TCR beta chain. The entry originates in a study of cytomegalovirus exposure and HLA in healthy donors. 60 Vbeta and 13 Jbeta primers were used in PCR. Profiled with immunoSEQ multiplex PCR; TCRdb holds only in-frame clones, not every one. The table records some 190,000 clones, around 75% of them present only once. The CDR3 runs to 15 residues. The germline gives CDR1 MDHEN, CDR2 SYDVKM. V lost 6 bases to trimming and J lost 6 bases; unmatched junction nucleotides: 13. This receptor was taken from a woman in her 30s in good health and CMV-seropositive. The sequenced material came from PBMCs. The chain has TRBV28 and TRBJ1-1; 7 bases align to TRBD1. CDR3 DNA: TGTGCCAGCAGCCCTCCTCAGACAGGGCCGTCTGAAGCTTTCTTT. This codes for CASSPPQTGPSEAFF.